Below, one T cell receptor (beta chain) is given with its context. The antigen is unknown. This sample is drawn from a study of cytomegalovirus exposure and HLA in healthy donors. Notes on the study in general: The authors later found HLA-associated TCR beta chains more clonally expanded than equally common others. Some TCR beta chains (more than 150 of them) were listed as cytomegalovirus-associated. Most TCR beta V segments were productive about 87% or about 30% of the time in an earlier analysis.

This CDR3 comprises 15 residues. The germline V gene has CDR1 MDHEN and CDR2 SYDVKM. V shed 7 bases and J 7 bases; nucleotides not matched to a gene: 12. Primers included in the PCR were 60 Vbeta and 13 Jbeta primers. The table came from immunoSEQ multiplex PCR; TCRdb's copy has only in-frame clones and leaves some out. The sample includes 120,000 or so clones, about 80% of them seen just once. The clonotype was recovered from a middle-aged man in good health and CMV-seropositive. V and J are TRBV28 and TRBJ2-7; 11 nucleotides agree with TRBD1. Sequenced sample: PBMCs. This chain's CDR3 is CASTTPGQGGREQYF. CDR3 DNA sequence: TGTGCCAGCACTACTCCGGGACAGGGGGGACGGGAGCAGTACTTC. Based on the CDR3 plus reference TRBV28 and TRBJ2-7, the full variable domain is DVKVTQSSRYLVKRTGEKVFLECVQDMDHENMFWYRQDPGLGLRLIYFSYDVKMKEKGDIPEGYSVSREKKERFSLILESASTNQTSMYLCASTTPGQGGREQYFGPGTRLTVT.